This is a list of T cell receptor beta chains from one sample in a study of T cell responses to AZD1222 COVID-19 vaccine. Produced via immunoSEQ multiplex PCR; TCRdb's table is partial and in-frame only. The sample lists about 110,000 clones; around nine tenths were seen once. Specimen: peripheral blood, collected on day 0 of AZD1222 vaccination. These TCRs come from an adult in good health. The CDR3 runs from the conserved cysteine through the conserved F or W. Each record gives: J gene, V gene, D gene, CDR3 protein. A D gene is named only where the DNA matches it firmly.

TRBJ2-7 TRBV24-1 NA CATVSVLEYF
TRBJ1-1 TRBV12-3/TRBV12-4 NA CASSLKMNTEAFF
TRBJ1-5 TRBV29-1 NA CSVGLGPNQPQHF
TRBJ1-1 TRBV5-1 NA CASTRGAEAFF
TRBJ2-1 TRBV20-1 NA CSADTDPEQFF
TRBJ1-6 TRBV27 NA CASRNFGSYNSPLHF
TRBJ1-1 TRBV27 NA CASRLGQTNTEAFF
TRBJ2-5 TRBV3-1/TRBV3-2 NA CASSLPLGGKTQYF
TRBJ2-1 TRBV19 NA CASSILGSSYNEQFF
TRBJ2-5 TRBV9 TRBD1 CASSVDGTGIKETQYF
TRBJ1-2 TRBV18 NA CASSLRTERSGYGYTF
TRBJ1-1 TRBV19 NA CASSTGANTEAFF
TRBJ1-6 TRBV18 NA CASSPTLSSYNSPLHF
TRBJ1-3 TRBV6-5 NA CASSPTAPPGNTIYF
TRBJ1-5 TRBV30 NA CAWSQGGYNQPQHF
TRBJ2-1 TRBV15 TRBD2 CATSRSGGSYNEQFF
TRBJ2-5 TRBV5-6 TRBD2 CASSSRTSGGIKETQYF
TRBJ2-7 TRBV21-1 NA CASSSSGPSSYEQYF
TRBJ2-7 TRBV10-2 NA CASSLGGSYEQYF
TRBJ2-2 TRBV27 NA CASSLGPINTGELFF
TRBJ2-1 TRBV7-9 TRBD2 CASSFSAGGNEEQFF
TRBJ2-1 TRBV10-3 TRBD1 CAITSTGGSYNEQFF
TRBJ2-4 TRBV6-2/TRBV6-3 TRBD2 CASSYGLAGFIQYF
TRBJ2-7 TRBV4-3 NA CASSQGRTATYEQYF
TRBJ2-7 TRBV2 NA CASNARQDVYEQYF
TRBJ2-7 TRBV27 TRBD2 CASSLSLAGYEQYF
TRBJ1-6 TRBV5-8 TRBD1 CASSLDRTGGGWYNSPLHF
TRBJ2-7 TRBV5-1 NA CASTRWDVAYEQYF
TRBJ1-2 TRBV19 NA CASSIRALGYGYTF
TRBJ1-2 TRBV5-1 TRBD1 CASSASGTGIAGYTF
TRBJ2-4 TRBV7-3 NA CASSATGLNIQYF
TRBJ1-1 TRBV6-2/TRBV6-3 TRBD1 CASSSQGARDTEAFF
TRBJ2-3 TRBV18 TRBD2 CASSPGLTHTDTQYF
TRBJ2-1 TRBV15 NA CATSRDSYRDNEQFF
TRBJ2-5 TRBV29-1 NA CSVSTGTGKTQYF
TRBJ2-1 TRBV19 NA CASSIVGGPFNEQFF
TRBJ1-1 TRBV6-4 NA CASSQTDNTEAFF
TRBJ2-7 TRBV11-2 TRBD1 CASSQGAYEQYF
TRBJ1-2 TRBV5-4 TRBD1 CASSLASGQGNGYTF
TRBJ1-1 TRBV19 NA CASLSHWRANTEAFF
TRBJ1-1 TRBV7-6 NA CASSLERNTEAFF
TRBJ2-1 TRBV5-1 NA CASSLQGGNEQFF
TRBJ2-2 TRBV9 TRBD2 CASSSSGGNTGELFF
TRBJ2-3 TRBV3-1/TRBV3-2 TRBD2 CASSYRLADTDTQYF
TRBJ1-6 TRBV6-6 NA CASSYWLAGLGSPLHF
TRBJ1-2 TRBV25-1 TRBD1 CASSRTGGYGYTF